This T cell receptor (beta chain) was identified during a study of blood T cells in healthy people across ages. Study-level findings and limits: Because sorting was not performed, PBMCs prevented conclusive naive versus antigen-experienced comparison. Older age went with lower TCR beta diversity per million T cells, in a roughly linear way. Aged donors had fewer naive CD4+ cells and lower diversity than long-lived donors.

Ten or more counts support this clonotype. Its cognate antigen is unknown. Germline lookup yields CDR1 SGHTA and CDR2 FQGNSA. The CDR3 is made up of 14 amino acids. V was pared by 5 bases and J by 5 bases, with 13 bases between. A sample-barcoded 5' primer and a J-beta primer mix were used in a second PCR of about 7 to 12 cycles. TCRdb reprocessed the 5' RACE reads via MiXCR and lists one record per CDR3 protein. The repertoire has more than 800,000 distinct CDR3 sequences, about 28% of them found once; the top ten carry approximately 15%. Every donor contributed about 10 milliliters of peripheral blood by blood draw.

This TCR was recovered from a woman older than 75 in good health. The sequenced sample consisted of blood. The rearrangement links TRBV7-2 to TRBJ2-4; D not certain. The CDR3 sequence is CASSLSESQNIQYF. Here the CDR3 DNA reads TGTGCCAGCAGCCTCTCTGAGAGCCAAAACATTCAGTACTTC. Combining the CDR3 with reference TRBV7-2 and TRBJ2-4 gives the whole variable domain GAGVSQSPSNKVTEKGKDVELRCDPISGHTALYWYRQSLGQGLEFLIYFQGNSAPDKSGLPSDRFSAERTGGSVSTLTIQRTQQEDSAVYLCASSLSESQNIQYFGAGTRLSVL.